Listed below are T cell receptor beta chains from one sample, sequenced in a study of OX40 agonist ivuxolimab in advanced cancers. Libraries were prepared by immunoSEQ multiplex PCR; TCRdb keeps only in-frame clonotypes and omits some of them. The repertoire holds tens of thousands of clones, with roughly four fifths as singletons. The sequencing here drew on CD4+ or CD8+ T cells sorted from blood, taken in a trial of the OX40 agonist ivuxolimab. These receptors were taken from an adult with an advanced solid tumor such as melanoma, head and neck, liver or kidney cancer. The CDR3 runs from the conserved cysteine through the conserved F or W. A D gene is named only where the DNA matches it firmly. Some rows mark clone size as missing; the rest say once, few, many or name a class of expanded clone.

CASSEKGGQLGGAQYF	TGTGCCAGCAGTGAAAAAGGCGGACAGCTGGGGGGGGCCCAGTACTTC	.	TRBV10-3	TRBJ2-5	.
CATRGGQGYNEQFF	TGTGCCACCAGAGGGGGACAGGGATACAATGAGCAGTTCTTC	.	TRBV11-2	TRBJ2-1	TRBD1
CASSEWAGGGYNEQFF	TGTGCCAGCAGTGAATGGGCGGGGGGCGGTTACAATGAGCAGTTCTTC	.	TRBV6-1	TRBJ2-1	TRBD2
CASSSVNTDTQYF	TGTGCCAGCAGCTCCGTCAATACCGATACGCAGTATTTT	medium-sized	TRBV7-9	TRBJ2-3	.
CARTQGGNTEAFF	TGTGCCAGGACTCAGGGAGGGAACACTGAAGCTTTCTTT	.	TRBV4-2	TRBJ1-1	.
CASKWGPSSYEQYF	TGTGCCAGCAAGTGGGGGCCGAGCTCCTACGAGCAGTACTTC	.	TRBV2	TRBJ2-7	.
CSAETGAEQYF	TGCAGCGCCGAGACAGGGGCGGAGCAGTACTTC	few	TRBV29-1	TRBJ2-7	TRBD1
CASSYSGLAWDEQFF	TGTGCCAGCAGTTACTCGGGACTAGCGTGGGATGAGCAGTTCTTC	.	TRBV6-5	TRBJ2-1	TRBD2
CASSTAQGVETQYF	TGCGCCAGCAGCACTGCTCAGGGTGTGGAGACCCAGTACTTC	.	TRBV5-1	TRBJ2-5	.
CASRPPWDRHYTF	TGTGCCAGCAGACCTCCCTGGGACAGACACTACACCTTC	.	TRBV6-6	TRBJ1-2	TRBD1
CASSPLLGWGQATGELFF	TGTGCCAGCAGCCCGCTCCTAGGTTGGGGACAGGCCACCGGGGAGCTGTTTTTT	.	TRBV5-5	TRBJ2-2	TRBD1
CASRRGPTYEQYF	TGTGCCAGCCGGCGGGGGCCCACCTACGAGCAGTACTTC	.	TRBV5-6	TRBJ2-7	.
CSVEDRGSSTDTQYF	TGCAGCGTTGAAGATCGTGGCAGTAGCACAGATACGCAGTATTTT	.	TRBV29-1	TRBJ2-3	.
CASNGIPGKTYGYTF	TGTGCCAGCAATGGAATCCCAGGAAAGACCTATGGCTACACCTTC	once	TRBV5-4	TRBJ1-2	.
CASRLDQANYGYTF	TGTGCCAGCAGGCTGGACCAAGCTAACTATGGCTACACCTTC	.	TRBV6-5	TRBJ1-2	.
CASSTHSGNTIYF	TGTGCCAGTAGTACACATTCTGGAAACACCATATATTTT	.	TRBV19	TRBJ1-3	.
CASSIQGGSPYTQYF	TGTGCCAGTAGTATTCAGGGAGGCAGTCCCTATACGCAGTATTTT	once	TRBV19	TRBJ2-3	.
CASSITTGAYTEAFF	TGTGCCAGTAGTATAACGACAGGGGCTTACACTGAAGCTTTCTTT	.	TRBV19	TRBJ1-1	TRBD1
CASSPTGFSNQPQHF	TGTGCCAGTAGTCCGACAGGGTTTAGCAATCAGCCCCAGCATTTT	.	TRBV19	TRBJ1-5	TRBD1
CASSLSGGQGDTQYF	TGCGCCAGCAGCTTAAGCGGGGGGCAAGGAGATACGCAGTATTTT	.	TRBV5-1	TRBJ2-3	TRBD2
CASSLSPSLDTEAFF	TGTGCCAGCAGCCTAAGCCCGTCGTTGGACACTGAAGCTTTCTTT	.	TRBV5-5	TRBJ1-1	.
CASSFAGETQYF	TGCGCCAGCAGCTTCGCGGGTGAGACCCAGTACTTC	.	TRBV5-1	TRBJ2-5	.
CAISEAGTTEAFF	TGTGCCATCAGTGAGGCAGGGACCACTGAAGCTTTCTTT	.	TRBV10-3	TRBJ1-1	.
CASSAYRAQETQYF	TGTGCCAGCAGCGCGTACAGGGCCCAAGAGACCCAGTACTTC	.	TRBV11-2	TRBJ2-5	.
CASSLEVMNTEAFF	TGTGCCAGCAGCTTGGAGGTTATGAACACTGAAGCTTTCTTT	.	TRBV5-4	TRBJ1-1	.
CASSPGQRYYGYTF	TGTGCCAGCAGCCCGGGACAACGGTACTATGGCTACACCTTC	.	TRBV5-4	TRBJ1-2	.
CASSRFPAGRTGELFF	TGCGCCAGCAGCCGCTTTCCGGCAGGTCGCACCGGGGAGCTGTTTTTT	.	TRBV5-1	TRBJ2-2	.
CASSLDTTGYTF	TGTGCCAGCAGCTTAGATACAACGGGCTACACCTTC	once	TRBV7-9	TRBJ1-2	.
CASSRMGYSYEQYF	TGTGCCAGCAGTAGGATGGGCTATTCCTACGAGCAGTACTTC	.	TRBV28	TRBJ2-7	.
CASTLGAGGGDEQFF	TGTGCCAGCACCTTAGGTGCGGGGGGGGGCGATGAGCAGTTCTTC	.	TRBV6-1	TRBJ2-1	TRBD2
CSGSTGSGNTQYF	TGCAGCGGATCAACAGGTTCGGGGAATACGCAGTATTTT	.	TRBV29-1	TRBJ2-3	.
CAISARDSGGNEQFF	TGTGCCATCAGTGCCCGGGACTCGGGGGGGAATGAGCAGTTCTTC	.	TRBV10-3	TRBJ2-1	TRBD2
CASSLDRGLQETQYF	TGTGCCAGCAGCTTAGACAGGGGCCTACAAGAGACCCAGTACTTC	.	TRBV7-9	TRBJ2-5	TRBD1
CASSLPLPGAPGTQYF	TGTGCCAGCAGTCTCCCCCTCCCGGGGGCCCCGGGGACCCAGTACTTC	.	TRBV11-2	TRBJ2-5	.
CASAPSGGAPNEQFF	TGTGCCAGCGCCCCGAGCGGGGGGGCCCCCAATGAGCAGTTCTTC	once	TRBV7-9	TRBJ2-1	TRBD2
CASSLDFSGNTIYF	TGCGCCAGCAGCTTGGACTTCTCTGGAAACACCATATATTTT	few	TRBV5-1	TRBJ1-3	.
CASSYSQGGKKDTQYF	TGTGCCAGCAGTTACTCCCAGGGGGGAAAGAAAGATACGCAGTATTTT	.	TRBV6-5	TRBJ2-3	.
CASSQELTSRSEQYF	TGCGCCAGCAGCCAAGAGTTGACTAGCCGCTCCGAGCAGTACTTC	.	TRBV4-3	TRBJ2-7	TRBD2
CASSVRGFGLANEKLFF	TGTGCCAGTAGTGTCAGGGGTTTCGGCTTAGCTAATGAAAAACTGTTTTTT	once	TRBV19	TRBJ1-4	.
CASGGFGEGTGELFF	TGTGCCAGTGGGGGTTTTGGGGAGGGGACCGGGGAGCTGTTTTTT	.	TRBV19	TRBJ2-2	TRBD2
CASSLTRGGEQYF	TGCGCCAGCAGCTTAACGCGGGGCGGGGAGCAGTACTTC	.	TRBV5-1	TRBJ2-7	.
CASSERTGGDNEQFF	TGTGCCAGCAGTGAAAGGACAGGGGGAGATAATGAGCAGTTCTTC	.	TRBV2	TRBJ2-1	TRBD1
CASSDPGQGLRNGANVLTF	TGTGCCAGCTCAGATCCGGGACAGGGTTTGCGGAACGGGGCCAACGTCCTGACTTTC	.	TRBV18	TRBJ2-6	TRBD1
CASSLSGAGKTQYF	TGTGCCAGCAGCTTAAGCGGGGCCGGTAAGACCCAGTACTTC	.	TRBV11-3	TRBJ2-5	TRBD2
CASSYDRGASYEQYF	TGTGCCAGCAGTTATGACAGGGGGGCCTCCTACGAGCAGTACTTC	.	TRBV27	TRBJ2-7	TRBD1
CASSLAGASGETQYF	TGTGCCAGCAGCTTAGCGGGGGCCTCCGGAGAGACCCAGTACTTC	.	TRBV11-3	TRBJ2-5	.
CASRVPENTGELFF	TGTGCCAGCAGGGTTCCAGAGAACACCGGGGAGCTGTTTTTT	few	TRBV6-5	TRBJ2-2	.
CASSLVTGAPGANVLTF	TGTGCCAGCAGCTTAGTTACAGGGGCCCCTGGGGCCAACGTCCTGACTTTC	.	TRBV7-9	TRBJ2-6	TRBD1
CSVSGGSYEQYF	TGCAGCGTCTCCGGGGGGTCCTACGAGCAGTACTTC	.	TRBV29-1	TRBJ2-7	TRBD2
CASRAQGAVYSPLHF	TGTGCCAGCAGAGCCCAGGGGGCAGTTTATTCACCCCTCCACTTT	.	TRBV6-6	TRBJ1-6	TRBD1
CSVRQGPYEQYF	TGCAGCGTGAGACAGGGGCCCTACGAGCAGTACTTC	.	TRBV29-1	TRBJ2-7	TRBD1
CASSLKVAGVTDTQYF	TGTGCCAGCAGCTTAAAGGTGGCCGGGGTCACAGATACGCAGTATTTT	few	TRBV7-9	TRBJ2-3	.
CASSIVGGETQYF	TGTGCCAGTAGTATAGTGGGGGGAGAGACCCAGTACTTC	.	TRBV19	TRBJ2-5	.
CASSPPPKGYNEQFF	TGTGCCAGCAGCCCCCCCCCTAAGGGGTACAATGAGCAGTTCTTC	.	TRBV7-3	TRBJ2-1	.
CASGYGTGTDTQYF	TGTGCTAGTGGTTACGGGACAGGGACAGATACGCAGTATTTT	.	TRBV12-5	TRBJ2-3	TRBD1
CASSYRGASYEQYF	TGTGCCAGCAGCTACAGGGGAGCCTCCTACGAGCAGTACTTC	.	TRBV7-9	TRBJ2-7	TRBD1